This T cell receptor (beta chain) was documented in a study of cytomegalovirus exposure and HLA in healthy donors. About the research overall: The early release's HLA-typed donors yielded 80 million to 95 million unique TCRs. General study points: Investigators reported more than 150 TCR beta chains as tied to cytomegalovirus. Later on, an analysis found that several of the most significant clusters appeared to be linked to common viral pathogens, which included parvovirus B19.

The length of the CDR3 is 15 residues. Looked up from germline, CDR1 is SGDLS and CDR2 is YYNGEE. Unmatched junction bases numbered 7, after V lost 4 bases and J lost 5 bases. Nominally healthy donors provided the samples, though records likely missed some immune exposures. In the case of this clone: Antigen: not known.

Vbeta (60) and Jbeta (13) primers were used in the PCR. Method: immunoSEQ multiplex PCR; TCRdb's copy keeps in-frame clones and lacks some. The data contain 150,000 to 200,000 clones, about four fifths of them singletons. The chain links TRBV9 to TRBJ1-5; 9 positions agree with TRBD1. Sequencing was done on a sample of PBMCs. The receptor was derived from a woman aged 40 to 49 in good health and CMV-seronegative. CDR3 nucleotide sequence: TGTGCCAGCAGCCCCGGGACAGGGATCGATCAGCCCCAGCATTTT. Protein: CASSPGTGIDQPQHF.